This TCR beta chain was captured in a study of blood T cell repertoires in COVID-19 (dated by TCRdb to the early 2020s). For the study in its entirety: Samples from collaborators originated in the United States, Italy and Spain and spanned both the acute and convalescent phases of COVID-19. A de-identified subject ID, COVID-19 status, age in years and sex were almost always included in the sample metadata. Samples came from the ongoing ImmuneRACE study (first 160 participants) plus 1,254 subjects from 6 global collaborators. Subjects who had been exposed to COVID-19, were actively infected with it, or had recovered from it provided the deeply sampled blood TCRbeta repertoires that made up the dataset. The material from the prospective study consisted of cDNA or gDNA derived from T cells, B-cell-depleted T cells, or PBMCs. Where available, HLA class I and class II types were taken from metadata supplied by the sample provider and were not determined by assay-based typing. The repertoires were released in a freely available public database intended as a resource for research on the immune response to SARS-CoV-2. The investigation overall reported the following: The quantity of clinical and demographic metadata differed by source and by participant and was supplied without curation.

The collaborating institutions used their own protocols to collect whole blood in K2EDTA tubes. For TCRbeta analysis, collaborator samples were shipped as frozen whole blood, as isolated PBMCs, or as DNA extracted from either sample type. CDR1 and CDR2 are drawn from the germline V gene (reference sequence): LNHDA, SQIVND. V was cut back by 6 bases and J by 5 bases, leaving a gap of 7 bases between them. Counted from cysteine to phenylalanine, this CDR3 has 11 amino acids. Solely the CDR3 DNA is kept, with 33 bases framed from the first base. Remarks on this clone: Its antigen specificity is not known. One base away there is no much larger clone; base qualities are not given.

TCRbeta CDR3 regions were amplified from genomic DNA by means of the immunoSEQ Assay, a bias-controlled multiplex PCR. The authors' analysis ran thus. Nucleated cell counts per sample were estimated from amplification of reference gene primers within the assay. Sequence reads were collapsed and filtered to measure the absolute abundance of every unique TCRbeta CDR3 rearrangement. For each sample, productive Simpson clonality was calculated as the square root of Simpson's diversity index over productive rearrangements. Held by TCRdb, this immuneACCESS table contains in-frame sequences only and omits some clones. Under half of the omission traces to an unresolved V gene where checked; the cause of the rest is unknown. V and J calls and clone size come straight from that table; D and trimming were deduced from the DNA. This sample holds hundreds of thousands of clones; 70% to 90% were observed only once. Of the sample, 3% to 3.5% falls within the top ten clones.

The TCR was taken from a young man with active or convalescent COVID-19. Sequencing input: peripheral blood. The chain is assembled from TRBV19 and TRBJ1-2, with the identity of the D gene unclear. The DNA sequence is TGTGCCAGTAGGGGCCCTTATGGCTACACCTTC. Protein translation: CASRGPYGYTF.